Below are 3 T cell receptor beta chains sequenced from a single sample in a study of graft-versus-host responses after intestinal transplantation. No antigen has been assigned to these receptors. TCRdb's copy holds only in-frame clones and misses some; the assay was immunoSEQ multiplex PCR. The table includes some 38,000 clones, more than 85% detected once. Specimen: unstimulated CD8+ T cells sorted from spleen or lymph node cells, collected before transplant. The receptors were gathered from a human donor who was the organ donor for an intestinal transplant.

The chain couples TRBV4-1 to TRBJ2-5, with TRBD2 identical over 9 bases. CDR3 length equals 17 residues. V lost 1 base to trimming and J lost 2 bases; unmatched junction nucleotides: 8. Germline lookup yields CDR1 MGHRA and CDR2 YSYEKL. The CDR3 spells CASSQGGGLANQETQYF. CDR3 sequence (DNA): TGCGCCAGCAGCCAAGGGGGGGGACTAGCAAATCAAGAGACCCAGTACTTC.

The chain links TRBV9 to TRBJ1-1; maybe TRBD1 (5 bases). Trimming removed 3 bases at V and 1 base at J, with 10 bases between. This CDR3 is 14 amino acids long. Germline V gene data show CDR1 as SGDLS and CDR2 as YYNGEE. The CDR3: CASSERGWNTEAFF. Written as DNA, the CDR3 is TGTGCCAGCAGCGAAAGGGGTTGGAACACTGAAGCTTTCTTT.

A few counts support this clone. The V call is TRBV9, the J call TRBJ2-3; D could derive from TRBD1 or TRBD2 (5 bases each). Germline loops: CDR1 SGDLS, CDR2 YYNGEE. The CDR3 runs to 12 residues. Trimming took off 2 bases at V and 4 bases at J, with 5 bases between the two ends. DNA of the CDR3: TGTGCCAGCAGCGTGGGGGCAGATACGCAGTATTTT. Protein product: CASSVGADTQYF.